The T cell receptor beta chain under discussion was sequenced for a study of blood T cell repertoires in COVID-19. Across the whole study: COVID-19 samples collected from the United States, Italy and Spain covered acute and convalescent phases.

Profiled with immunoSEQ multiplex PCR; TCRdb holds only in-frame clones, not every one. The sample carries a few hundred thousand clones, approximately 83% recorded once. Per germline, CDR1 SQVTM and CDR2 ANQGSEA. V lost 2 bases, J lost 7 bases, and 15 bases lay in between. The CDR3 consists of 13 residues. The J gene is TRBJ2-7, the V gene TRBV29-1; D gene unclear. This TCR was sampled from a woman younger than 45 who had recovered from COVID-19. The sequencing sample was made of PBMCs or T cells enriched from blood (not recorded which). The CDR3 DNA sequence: TGCAGCGTTGAAACAGATCCCGGTAGGGAGCAGTACTTC. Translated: CSVETDPGREQYF.